A selection of T cell receptor beta chains follows, all from one sample in a study of identical twins. TCRdb passed the 5' RACE reads through MiXCR, listing each CDR3 protein once. Of around 490,000 distinct CDR3 sequences listed, approximately 20% were seen once; the top ten hold about 0.48%. This sample was shared with a second study, whose subject was yellow fever vaccine responses in identical twins.

Specimen: CD4+ T cells sorted from blood. These TCRs come from a young woman in good health. CDR3s include the opening cysteine and the closing phenylalanine or tryptophan. The D gene is left open where the match is weak. Rows give clone size only sometimes, using once, few, many, or a class for an expanded clone.

j_call v_call clone_size d_call cdr3_nt cdr3_aa
TRBJ1-2 TRBV4-2 few TRBD1 TGTGCCAGCAGCGAGAACCGACAGGGGACGACGATTTATGGCTACACCTTC CASSENRQGTTIYGYTF
TRBJ2-3 TRBV7-9 few TRBD1 TGTGCCAGCAGCTCGGGACAGCTAAGCACAGATACGCAGTATTTT CASSSGQLSTDTQYF
TRBJ2-1 TRBV15 NA TRBD2 TGTGCCACCAGCAAGGGGGGGACTAGGAGTTTCCATGAGCAGTTCTTC CATSKGGTRSFHEQFF
TRBJ1-2 TRBV12-3/TRBV12-4 few NA TGTGCCAGCAGTTTTCAGAGTTATGGCTACACCTTC CASSFQSYGYTF
TRBJ2-2 TRBV5-1 few TRBD1 TGCGCCAGCAGCTTGCAAGCAGGACAGGGTCCGACCGGGGAGCTGTTTTTT CASSLQAGQGPTGELFF
TRBJ2-1 TRBV6-1 NA NA TGTGCCAGCAGTGGGGGGATCCCTGGGCCGAACAATGAGCAGTTCTTC CASSGGIPGPNNEQFF
TRBJ1-1 TRBV7-9 few TRBD1 TGTGCCAGCAGCACCCGACAGGGAAGGAACACTGAAGCTTTCTTT CASSTRQGRNTEAFF
TRBJ2-7 TRBV2 few TRBD1 TGTGCCAGCAGACGAGACAGGGTTACGTCCTACGAGCAGTACTTC CASRRDRVTSYEQYF
TRBJ2-7 TRBV27 few TRBD2 TGTGCCAGCAGCTACACTGGGGCTAGCGGCAATTACGAGCAGTACTTC CASSYTGASGNYEQYF
TRBJ1-5 TRBV12-3/TRBV12-4 NA TRBD1 TGTGCCAGCAGTTTGGGGACAGGGTCTGTTCAGCCCCAGCATTTT CASSLGTGSVQPQHF
TRBJ2-2 TRBV7-3 many NA TGTGCCAGCAGTTTCAATGGGGGGACCGGGGAGCTGTTTTTT CASSFNGGTGELFF
TRBJ2-2 TRBV4-1 few NA TGCGCCAGCAGCCAATCTCCGAGCCTCAACACCGGGGAGCTGTTTTTT CASSQSPSLNTGELFF
TRBJ2-3 TRBV2 NA NA TGTGCCAGCAGGGGTGATCCCACAGATACGCAGTATTTT CASRGDPTDTQYF
TRBJ2-3 TRBV18 NA TRBD2 TGTGCCAGCTCACCACTTGCTAGCGGAACTAGCACAGATACGCAGTATTTT CASSPLASGTSTDTQYF
TRBJ2-1 TRBV25-1 NA NA TGTGCCAGCAGTGTCTGGGGGAACAATGAGCAGTTCTTC CASSVWGNNEQFF
TRBJ2-2 TRBV12-3/TRBV12-4 few NA TGTGCCAGCAGTCCAAGTCTCGCGGGCCTCGCGAACACCGGGGAGCTGTTTTTT CASSPSLAGLANTGELFF
TRBJ2-2 TRBV15 NA NA TGTGCCACCAGCAGAGGAACGCTAACCGGGGAGCTGTTTTTT CATSRGTLTGELFF
TRBJ2-2 TRBV5-6 NA NA TGTGCCAGCAGCCCTTGGGTGCCCGGCGGGGAGCTGTTTTTT CASSPWVPGGELFF
TRBJ2-1 TRBV6-1 once TRBD2 TGTGCCAGCAGGACCTTAGGACTAGCGTCCTACAATGAGCAGTTCTTC CASRTLGLASYNEQFF
TRBJ2-3 TRBV4-1 few TRBD1 TGCGCCAGCAGCTTCGGGACAGGGACAAGCACAGATACGCAGTATTTT CASSFGTGTSTDTQYF
TRBJ2-2 TRBV2 NA NA TGTGCCAGCAGCATAAGAGGGAGCGCCGGGGAGCTGTTTTTT CASSIRGSAGELFF
TRBJ1-5 TRBV28 few NA TGTGCCAGCACCACTCGGACCCAGCCCCAGCATTTT CASTTRTQPQHF
TRBJ2-7 TRBV5-1 NA NA TGCGCCAGCAGGGACACAGGGATCTACGAGCAGTACTTC CASRDTGIYEQYF
TRBJ2-7 TRBV18 few TRBD1 TGTGCCAGCTCACCACCCCCGGGACAGGGGGCGGATGAGCAGTACTTC CASSPPPGQGADEQYF
TRBJ2-4 TRBV12-3/TRBV12-4 NA NA TGTGCCAGCAGTCCCAACGTGAACATTCAGTACTTC CASSPNVNIQYF
TRBJ2-5 TRBV12-3/TRBV12-4 few TRBD1 TGTGCCAGCAGTTATGAACAGGGGAACCAAGAGACCCAGTACTTC CASSYEQGNQETQYF
TRBJ2-1 TRBV20-1 few NA TGCAGTGCGGATTCTAAGTTGGGCTACAATGAGCAGTTCTTC CSADSKLGYNEQFF
TRBJ2-7 TRBV25-1 few NA TGTGCCAGCAGTGAACATTACGGGACTCACTCCTACGAGCAGTACTTC CASSEHYGTHSYEQYF
TRBJ2-1 TRBV5-1 NA NA TGCGCCAGCAGCTTGTACCAGGCTATACCCTCCTACAATGAGCAGTTCTTC CASSLYQAIPSYNEQFF
TRBJ2-1 TRBV10-3 NA NA TGTGCCATCAGTGAATCCTGGGTAGGGTACGACTACAATGAGCAGTTCTTC CAISESWVGYDYNEQFF
TRBJ1-2 TRBV19 few TRBD1 TGTGCCAGTAACACCGGGACAGGGGGCGACTATGGCTACACCTTC CASNTGTGGDYGYTF
TRBJ1-6 TRBV6-1 many NA TGTGCCAGCAGCCTCACATATGGGAATTCACCCCTCCACTTT CASSLTYGNSPLHF
TRBJ2-5 TRBV20-1 NA NA TGCAGTGCTGTGATCGGGGAGCGGAGTCAAGAGACCCAGTACTTC CSAVIGERSQETQYF
TRBJ2-1 TRBV5-1 few NA TGCGCCAGCAGCTTACCGGACATTACAAATGAGCAGTTCTTC CASSLPDITNEQFF
TRBJ2-3 TRBV7-8 few TRBD2 TGTGCCAGCAGCGCCCTGACTAGCGGGGGGAGAGATACGCAGTATTTT CASSALTSGGRDTQYF
TRBJ2-2 TRBV19 NA NA TGTGCCAGTAGTATAGGGGGTGGCACCGGGGAGCTGTTTTTT CASSIGGGTGELFF
TRBJ2-1 TRBV5-1 few TRBD2 TGCGCCAGCACCACTTTAGCGGGAGGGTACAATGAGCAGTTCTTC CASTTLAGGYNEQFF
TRBJ1-4 TRBV12-3/TRBV12-4 many TRBD1 TGTGCCAGCAGTCAGACAGGGTCCGGTGAAAAACTGTTTTTT CASSQTGSGEKLFF
TRBJ1-3 TRBV12-3/TRBV12-4 NA NA TGTGCCAGCAGTTTTCCGTGGGCCTCTGGAAACACCATATATTTT CASSFPWASGNTIYF
TRBJ2-5 TRBV5-1 NA NA TGCGCCAGCAGCCGACTGGGATTCGGGGAGACCCAGTACTTC CASSRLGFGETQYF
TRBJ2-1 TRBV20-1 NA TRBD2 TGCAGTGCTAGTAGGGTGGGGGTAGCGGGAGGTGGGTACAATGAGCAGTTCTTC CSASRVGVAGGGYNEQFF
TRBJ2-3 TRBV27 NA NA TGTGCCAGCAGGGGCGGCCGCACAGATACGCAGTATTTT CASRGGRTDTQYF
TRBJ2-1 TRBV29-1 few NA TGCAGCGTTGCTGCGTTGGACAGTATTTCCTACAATGAGCAGTTCTTC CSVAALDSISYNEQFF
TRBJ2-1 TRBV20-1 few NA TGCAGTGCTAGAGATCACATAAGTGACAATGAGCAGTTCTTC CSARDHISDNEQFF
TRBJ1-2 TRBV7-8 NA TRBD1 TGTGCCAGCAGCCCTTGGACAGGGGGAACCACTAACTATGGCTACACCTTC CASSPWTGGTTNYGYTF
TRBJ1-5 TRBV12-3/TRBV12-4 NA NA TGTGCCAGCAGTGGGTGGCCCCCGGGCAATCAGCCCCAGCATTTT CASSGWPPGNQPQHF
TRBJ2-7 TRBV20-1 few NA TGCAGTGCCACCAAAAAGGGCGGACTAAGCTACGAGCAGTACTTC CSATKKGGLSYEQYF
TRBJ1-1 TRBV20-1 NA NA TGCAGTGCCCACCTAGAGCTAGGGGCTTCTTTCTTT CSAHLELGASFF
TRBJ1-1 TRBV12-3/TRBV12-4 NA NA TGTGCCAGCAGTTTATCCGGGGGCACCGATGCTTTCTTT CASSLSGGTDAFF
TRBJ2-5 TRBV11-2 NA TRBD2 TGTGCCAGCAGCCCGAAGCGTACTAGCGGGAGCGCGGGAGAGACCCAGTACTTC CASSPKRTSGSAGETQYF
TRBJ2-1 TRBV20-1 many TRBD2 TGCAGTGCAAAGACTAGCGGGAGGGGGAACTCCTACAATGAGCAGTTCTTC CSAKTSGRGNSYNEQFF
TRBJ2-3 TRBV20-1 few TRBD2 TGCAGTGCTAAACTAGCGGGGGGGCGGATGCAGTATTTT CSAKLAGGRMQYF
TRBJ1-2 TRBV7-8 NA NA TGTGCCAGCAGCTTAGGGGCGGGGCGCCCACTCTATGGCTACACCTTC CASSLGAGRPLYGYTF
TRBJ2-3 TRBV5-1 NA TRBD2 TGCGCCAGCAGCACAGGGACTAGCGGGACGACAGATACGCAGTATTTT CASSTGTSGTTDTQYF